The clone carrying this T cell receptor (beta chain) was seen a handful of times. No antigen is known for it. These data belong to a study of OX40 agonist ivuxolimab in advanced cancers. The study, taken as a whole, reports: Those patients achieving a partial response at 0.1-3.0 mg/kg showed among the lowest clonal expansion. At doses 0.1 to 3.0 mg/kg, CD4+ and CD8+ clones expanded.

V lost 2 bases, J lost 7 bases, and 11 bases stayed unmatched. Germline CDR1 SEHNR, CDR2 FQNEAQ (reference sequence). The CDR3 covers 16 residues. Samples of blood were obtained at baseline, on cycle 4 day 1, and on cycle 7 day 1. Produced via immunoSEQ multiplex PCR; TCRdb's table is partial and in-frame only. This sample has more than 75,000 clones, with about nine tenths found just once. The TCR originated in an adult with an advanced solid tumor such as melanoma, head and neck, liver or kidney cancer. The source was CD4+ or CD8+ T cells sorted from blood, collected in a trial of the OX40 agonist ivuxolimab. The chain couples TRBV7-9 to TRBJ1-2, with 9 positions matching TRBD1. DNA for the CDR3: TGTGCCAGCAGCTTATGGGGGCGGGACAGGGTTCCTGGCTACACCTTC. Its translation is CASSLWGRDRVPGYTF. Looking up the rest from reference TRBV7-9 and TRBJ1-2 gives the full variable domain: DTGVSQNPRHKITKRGQNVTFRCDPISEHNRLYWYRQTLGQGPEFLTYFQNEAQLEKSRLLSDRFSAERPKGSFSTLEIQRTEQGDSAMYLCASSLWGRDRVPGYTFGSGTRLTVV.